This passage covers 26 T cell receptor beta chains from one sample sequenced in a study of graft-versus-host responses after intestinal transplantation. These TCRs are of unknown antigen specificity. Libraries were prepared by immunoSEQ multiplex PCR; TCRdb keeps only in-frame clonotypes and omits some of them. Here the sample spans roughly 97,000 clones, approximately 84% being singletons. The sequences come from unstimulated CD4+ T cells sorted from spleen or lymph node cells, collected before intestinal transplant. All receptors come from a human donor who received an intestinal transplant.

The chain recombines TRBV18 with TRBJ2-7; D unclear. Germline loops: CDR1 KGHSH, CDR2 LQKENI. CDR3 length: 12 residues. V was pared by 1 base and J by 1 base, with 2 bases between. CDR3 residues: CASSPRSYEQYF. The CDR3, as DNA: TGTGCCAGCTCACCACGTTCCTACGAGCAGTACTTC.

V usage is TRBV5-1 and J usage is TRBJ2-6; TRBD1 matches at 8 bases. This CDR3 is built from 18 residues. With 3 bases clipped from V and 3 bases from J, the junction kept 11 bases outside the gene matches. Germline V gene data show CDR1 as SGHRS and CDR2 as YFSETQ. In nucleotides, the CDR3 is TGCGCCAGCAGCTCCCCAGACAGGGGTGAGGGTGGGGCCAACGTCCTGACTTTC. Its translation: CASSSPDRGEGGANVLTF.

The chain's CDR3 is CASSPFDKGSPRAFF. The CDR3, as DNA: TGTGCCAGCTCACCATTCGACAAAGGATCCCCGAGAGCTTTCTTT. This sequence joins TRBV18 and TRBJ1-1; D gene uncertain. Germline V gene lookup returns CDR1 KGHSH and CDR2 LQKENI. Trimming took off 2 bases at V and 10 bases at J, with 20 bases between the two ends. The CDR3 consists of 15 residues.

The CDR3 DNA follows: TGCGCCAGCAGCCAAGAACTCATGCAGGGGGTTACAGATACGCAGTATTTT. Encoded protein: CASSQELMQGVTDTQYF. This chain uses TRBV4-1 with TRBJ2-3, with 7 bases that match TRBD1. This CDR3 spans 17 amino acids. V shed 0 bases, J shed 3 bases, and the junction held 9 bases outside the gene matches. Per germline, CDR1 MGHRA and CDR2 YSYEKL.

The V call is TRBV12-5, the J call TRBJ2-2; 12 nucleotides align to TRBD1. The CDR3 has 15 residues. Per the germline V gene, CDR1 is LGHNT and CDR2 is FRNRAP. V lost 7 bases to trimming and J lost 7 bases; unmatched junction nucleotides: 7. Written as DNA, the CDR3 is TGTGCTAGTGTTTCGGGACAGGGGGCGAGCGGGGAGCTGTTTTTT. It specifies CASVSGQGASGELFF. Full variable domain (missing parts from reference TRBV12-5 and TRBJ2-2): DARVTQTPRHKVTEMGQEVTMRCQPILGHNTVFWYRQTMMQGLELLAYFRNRAPLDDSGMPKDRFSAEMPDATLATLKIQPSEPRDSAVYFCASVSGQGASGELFFGEGSRLTVL.

The rearrangement uses TRBV11-2 and TRBJ2-1, with D maybe TRBD1 (6 bases). From germline, CDR1 is SGHAT and CDR2 FQNNGV. The V end was cut by 1 base, the J end by 6 bases, with 13 bases between. This CDR3 has 15 residues. CDR3 loop: CASSLARGGFNEQFF. For the CDR3, the DNA is TGTGCCAGCAGCTTAGCGAGAGGGGGTTTCAATGAGCAGTTCTTC.

The V call is TRBV5-4, the J call TRBJ2-5; 11 positions agree with TRBD2. After removal of 4 bases from V and 2 bases from J, the junction contained 7 bases not matched to a gene. The CDR3 consists of 16 residues. CDR1 and CDR2 (germline): SGHNT, YYREEE (reference sequence). In DNA form, the CDR3 reads TGTGCCAGCAGCAACCTAGCGGGGGGTTATCAAGAGACCCAGTACTTC. This codes for CASSNLAGGYQETQYF. The variable domain in full, with the rest retrieved from reference TRBV5-4 and TRBJ2-5, is ETGVTQSPTHLIKTRGQQVTLRCSSQSGHNTVSWYQQALGQGPQFIFQYYREEENGRGNFPPRFSGLQFPNYSSELNVNALELDDSALYLCASSNLAGGYQETQYFGPGTRLLVL.

This clone was seen only a few times. The same CDR3 arises from other DNA sequences in this sample as well. This chain links TRBV7-3 with TRBJ1-1; the match to TRBD1 covers 9 bases. This CDR3 contains 13 residues. Germline CDR1 SGHTA, CDR2 FQGTGA. The junction had 1 base not matched to a gene; V was cut back by 5 bases and J by 3 bases. This CDR3 reads CASSRQGDTEAFF. In DNA form, the CDR3 reads TGTGCCAGCAGCCGACAGGGGGACACTGAAGCTTTCTTT.

This chain connects TRBV5-4 to TRBJ2-2, with 10 bases that match TRBD2. The germline CDR1 and CDR2 sequences are SGHNT and YYREEE (reference sequence). The CDR3 extends over 15 amino acids. Unmatched junction bases numbered 4, after V lost 3 bases and J lost 5 bases. CDR3 loop: CASSSSGRGTGELFF. Here the CDR3 DNA reads TGTGCCAGCAGCTCTAGCGGGAGAGGAACCGGGGAGCTGTTTTTT.

This chain's CDR3 is CASSSFPIETALDRADTQYF. CDR3 bases: TGCGCCAGCAGCTCATTCCCCATAGAGACAGCCCTCGACCGTGCAGATACGCAGTATTTT. The chain joins TRBV4-1 to TRBJ2-3, with D perhaps TRBD1 (5 bases). The V end was cut by 5 bases, the J end by 4 bases, with 31 bases between. Germline CDR1 reads MGHRA; CDR2 reads YSYEKL. The CDR3 loop spans 20 amino acids.

Details on this clone: Other nucleotide sequences from this sample produce the same CDR3. This rearrangement joins TRBV7-9 to TRBJ2-3, with D uncertain. The CDR3 is 11 residues long. Trimming took off 6 bases at V and 3 bases at J, with 4 bases between the two ends. Germline-derived CDR1 and CDR2 are SEHNR and FQNEAQ (reference sequence). CDR3 residues: CASRTTDTQYF. For the CDR3, the DNA is TGTGCCAGCAGAACTACAGATACGCAGTATTTT.

The chain joins TRBV27 to TRBJ1-1; D not certain. From germline, CDR1 is MNHEY and CDR2 SMNVEV (reference sequence). This CDR3 contains 15 residues. V was clipped by 1 base and J by 1 base, with 10 bases between them. The CDR3 sequence is CASSLWGTENTEAFF. CDR3 nucleotides: TGTGCCAGCAGTTTATGGGGTACAGAGAACACTGAAGCTTTCTTT.

This sequence joins TRBV2 and TRBJ1-4, with D possibly being TRBD1 (6 bases). Germline V gene data show CDR1 as SNHLY and CDR2 as FYNNEI. This CDR3 spans 12 amino acids. V lost 10 bases to trimming and J lost 7 bases, with 13 bases between them. DNA for the CDR3: TGTGCCACGGGGGCAGGGAGTGAAAAACTGTTTTTT. It translates to CATGAGSEKLFF.

The genes are TRBV11-2 and TRBJ2-2, with D perhaps matching TRBD2 (7 bases). This CDR3 region has 15 residues. The germline V gene encodes CDR1 SGHAT and CDR2 FQNNGV. V lost 5 bases and J lost 6, with 16 bases in between. CDR3 nucleotides: TGTGCCAGCAGCCTAGTGGGGGGGCCGGCCGGGGAGCTGTTTTTT. Protein sequence: CASSLVGGPAGELFF.

The genes are TRBV2 and TRBJ2-7; no firm D call. V lost 7 bases to trimming and J lost 1 base, with 11 bases between them. CDR1 is SNHLY and CDR2 is FYNNEI in the germline V gene. The CDR3 spans 13 residues. Here the CDR3 DNA reads TGTGCCAGCAAATTAATTTCTTCCTACGAGCAGTACTTC. It codes for CASKLISSYEQYF.

The chain recombines TRBV15 with TRBJ1-5; D gene unclear. The CDR3 consists of 16 residues. From germline, CDR1 is LNHNV and CDR2 YYDKDF (reference sequence). Trimming removed 0 bases at V and 0 bases at J, with 9 bases between. CDR3 amino acids: CATSRDPLVSNQPQHF. The CDR3 region has the DNA TGTGCCACCAGCAGAGATCCGCTCGTTAGCAATCAGCCCCAGCATTTT. The full variable domain, in which reference TRBV15 and TRBJ1-5 provide the parts outside the CDR3, is DAMVIQNPRYQVTQFGKPVTLSCSQTLNHNVMYWYQQKSSQAPKLLFHYYDKDFNNEADTPDNFQSRRPNTSFCFLDIRSPGLGDTAMYLCATSRDPLVSNQPQHFGDGTRLSIL.

This chain uses TRBV7-9 with TRBJ1-2, with D unresolved. In germline, CDR1 is SEHNR, CDR2 FQNEAQ (reference sequence). V lost 1 base and J lost 0, with 6 bases in between. This CDR3 region has 14 residues. CDR3 nucleotide sequence: TGTGCCAGCAGCTTAGTCAGGTCTAACTATGGCTACACCTTC. Encoded protein: CASSLVRSNYGYTF.

The sample holds one count of this clone. J is TRBJ2-3 and V is TRBV5-1; D perhaps matches TRBD2 (7 bases). Germline V CDR1 and CDR2: SGHRS, YFSETQ. Trimming removed 4 bases from V and 2 bases from J, with 17 bases in between. This CDR3 comprises 16 residues. DNA for the CDR3: TGCGCCAGCAGCGGGGGACCGGGGGGCCTCACAGATACGCAGTATTTT. As protein: CASSGGPGGLTDTQYF.

The chain couples TRBV4-2 to TRBJ2-1; D is unclear. Trimming cost V 0 bases and J 6 bases, with 9 bases left between them. Germline CDR1 and CDR2: LGHNA and YNFKEQ. The CDR3 totals 14 residues. CDR3 protein: CASSQDRNSNEQFF. CDR3 sequence (DNA): TGTGCCAGCAGCCAAGACAGGAATTCCAATGAGCAGTTCTTC.

CDR3 residues: CASSLDLVNTEAFF. The CDR3, as DNA: TGTGCCAGCAGCTTAGATCTGGTGAACACTGAAGCTTTCTTT. The V call is TRBV7-9, the J call TRBJ1-1; D is ambiguous. Per germline, CDR1 SEHNR and CDR2 FQNEAQ (reference sequence). V gave up 1 base and J gave up 0 bases, with 6 bases separating them. The CDR3 is 14 amino acids.

The gene calls are TRBV10-3 and TRBJ2-7; 8 bases match TRBD2. This CDR3 is 14 amino acids long. Trimming at V came to 8 bases and at J to 0 bases, leaving 6 bases not matched to a gene. Germline V gene sequence: CDR1 ENHRY, CDR2 SYGVKD. The chain's CDR3 is CAIGVAGNSYEQYF. The CDR3 DNA reads TGTGCCATCGGAGTAGCGGGGAACTCCTACGAGCAGTACTTC.

The J gene is TRBJ1-1, the V gene TRBV6-6; D gene unclear. There are 13 residues in the CDR3. Germline values: CDR1 MNHNY, CDR2 SVGAGI (reference sequence). V lost 4 bases to trimming and J lost 4 bases, with 10 bases between them. The CDR3 DNA follows: TGTGCCAGCAGTTTCAGTAGGTTCACTGAAGCTTTCTTT. This encodes CASSFSRFTEAFF.

The chain links TRBV6-5 to TRBJ1-6; no clear D gene. The CDR3 is made up of 15 amino acids. The germline V and J ends were trimmed by 8 bases and 0 bases, with 11 bases remaining between them. Germline values: CDR1 MNHEY, CDR2 SVGAGI. This CDR3 reads CASRTWSSYNSPLHF. The CDR3 DNA sequence: TGTGCCAGCCGCACCTGGAGCTCCTATAATTCACCCCTCCACTTT.

The count of this clone is one. V usage is TRBV19 and J usage is TRBJ1-1, with a tentative D call TRBD1 (6 bases). Per germline, CDR1 LNHDA and CDR2 SQIVND (reference sequence). The V end was cut by 6 bases, the J end by 1 base, with 15 bases between. CDR3 length: 15 amino acids. The CDR3 is CASRERTARNTEAFF. The CDR3 coding sequence is TGTGCCAGTAGGGAGAGGACAGCTCGGAACACTGAAGCTTTCTTT.

The V gene is TRBV7-6, the J gene TRBJ2-7, with 12 bases identical to TRBD2. Unmatched junction bases numbered 12, after V lost 6 bases and J lost 0 bases. The CDR3 runs to 18 residues. Germline CDR1 and CDR2: SGHVS and FNYEAQ. CDR3 sequence reads: CASRKPGRTSGVSYEQYF. The CDR3 DNA reads as TGTGCCAGCAGAAAACCCGGTCGGACTAGCGGGGTCTCCTACGAGCAGTACTTC. The entire variable domain, with the rest obtained from reference TRBV7-6 and TRBJ2-7, is as follows: GAGVSQSPRYKVTKRGQDVALRCDPISGHVSLYWYRQALGQGPEFLTYFNYEAQQDKSGLPNDRFSAERPEGSISTLTIQRTEQRDSAMYRCASRKPGRTSGVSYEQYFGPGTRLTVT.

The chain is built from TRBV10-1 and TRBJ1-5; D remains ambiguous. The CDR3 contains 12 residues. The V gene lost 3 bases and the J gene lost 6 bases, with 6 bases spanning the gap. CDR1 and CDR2 from the germline V gene are WNHNN and SYGVQD (reference sequence). The CDR3 reads CASSDFGQPQHF. CDR3 DNA: TGCGCCAGCAGTGACTTTGGTCAGCCCCAGCATTTT.